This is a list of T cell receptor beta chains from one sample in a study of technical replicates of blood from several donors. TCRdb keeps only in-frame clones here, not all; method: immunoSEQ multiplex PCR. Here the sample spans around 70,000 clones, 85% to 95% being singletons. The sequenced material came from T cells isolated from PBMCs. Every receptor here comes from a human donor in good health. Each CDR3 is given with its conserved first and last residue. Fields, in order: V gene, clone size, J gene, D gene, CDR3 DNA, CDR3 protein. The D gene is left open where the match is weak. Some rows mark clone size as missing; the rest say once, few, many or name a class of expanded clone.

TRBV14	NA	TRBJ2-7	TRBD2	TGTGCCAGCAGCCTAGCTTATGGGAGGGGAAATCTCTTGGACGAGCAGTACTTC	CASSLAYGRGNLLDEQYF
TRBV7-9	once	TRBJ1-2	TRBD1	TGTGCCAGCAGCTTAGAGACAGGGGTGGGCTATGGCTACACCTTC	CASSLETGVGYGYTF
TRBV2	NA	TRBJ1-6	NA	TGTGCCAGCAGTTCGCAAGGACAGCATAATTCACCCCTCCACTTT	CASSSQGQHNSPLHF
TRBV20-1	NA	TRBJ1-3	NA	TGCAGTGCTAGAGTCGTTGACACCATATATTTT	CSARVVDTIYF
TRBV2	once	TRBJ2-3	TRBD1	TGTGCCAGCAAGGACAGGGAGTTAACAGATACGCAGTATTTT	CASKDRELTDTQYF
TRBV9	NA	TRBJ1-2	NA	TGTGCCAGCAGCGTAGGAACAGTCTATGGCTACACCTTC	CASSVGTVYGYTF
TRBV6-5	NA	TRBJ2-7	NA	TGTGCCAGCAGGGCAGGGTACGAGCAGTACTTC	CASRAGYEQYF
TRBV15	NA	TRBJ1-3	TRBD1	TGTGCCACCAACAAGGACAGGGGGCGAACTGGAAACACCATATATTTT	CATNKDRGRTGNTIYF
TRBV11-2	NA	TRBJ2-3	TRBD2	TGTGCCAGCAGCTTCGGACTAGGGGCGCAGTATTTT	CASSFGLGAQYF
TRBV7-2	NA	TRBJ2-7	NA	TGTGCCAGCAGCATTAGCGGAGGGGCCTACGAGCAGTACTTC	CASSISGGAYEQYF
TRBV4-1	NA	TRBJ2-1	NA	TGCGCCAGCAGCCAAAGGGGACTTTTGAGCTCCTACAATGAGCAGTTCTTC	CASSQRGLLSSYNEQFF
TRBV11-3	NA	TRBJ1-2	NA	TGTGCCAGCAGCTTAGTAGCAGGGTCGGGCTACACCTTC	CASSLVAGSGYTF
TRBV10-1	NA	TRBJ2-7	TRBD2	TGCGCCAGCAGTGTCGGACTAGGCCACGAGCAGTACTTC	CASSVGLGHEQYF
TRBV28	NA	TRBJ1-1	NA	TGTGCCAGCAGTCTAGAGTCCACTGAAGCTTTCTTT	CASSLESTEAFF
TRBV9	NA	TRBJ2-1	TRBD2	TGTGCCAGCAGCGTGGACCCCGGACTAGCTGGGTGGCAGTTCTTC	CASSVDPGLAGWQFF
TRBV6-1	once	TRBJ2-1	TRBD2	TGTGCCAGCAGGTTAGCGGGAAGCAATGAGCAGTTCTTC	CASRLAGSNEQFF
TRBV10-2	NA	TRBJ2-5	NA	TGCGCCAGCAGTGAGGGACTCGTGGCTGAAACCCAGTACTTC	CASSEGLVAETQYF
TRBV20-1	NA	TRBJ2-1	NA	TGCAGTGCTTCGGGAGTCAATGAGCAGTTCTTC	CSASGVNEQFF
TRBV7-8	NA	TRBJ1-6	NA	TGTGCCAGCAGCTTAGACGGGAGTTCACCCCTCCACTTT	CASSLDGSSPLHF
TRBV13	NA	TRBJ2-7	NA	TGTGCCAGCAGCTTATCCGACAGCGAGCAGTACTTC	CASSLSDSEQYF
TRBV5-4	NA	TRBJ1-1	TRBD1	TGTGCCAGCAGCTTGGGACGGGAGGGGGCCAGTCTAGGTTTCTTT	CASSLGREGASLGFF
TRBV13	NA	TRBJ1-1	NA	TGTGCCAGCAGCGCCCATTCCGTCACAGGTGAAGCTTTCTTT	CASSAHSVTGEAFF
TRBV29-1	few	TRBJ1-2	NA	TGCAGCGTTGAAAACCACAGGGAGAGTGGCTACACCTTC	CSVENHRESGYTF
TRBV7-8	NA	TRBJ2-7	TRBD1	TGTGCCAGCAGCTTATTCGGGACAGGCTACGAGCAGTACTTC	CASSLFGTGYEQYF
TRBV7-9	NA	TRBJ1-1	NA	TGTGCCAGCAGTTTTGGCGTGGGGACGGGAGCTGAAGCTTTCTTT	CASSFGVGTGAEAFF
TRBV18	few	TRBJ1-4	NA	TGTGCCAGCTCACCACCGTCACTCTTGAAACTGTTTTTT	CASSPPSLLKLFF
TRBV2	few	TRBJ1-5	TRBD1	TGTGCCAGCAGTCGGGACAGGAATCAGCCCCAGCATTTT	CASSRDRNQPQHF
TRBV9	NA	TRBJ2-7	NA	TGTGCCAGCAGCGTAGTTGCCGGAGACGAGCAGTACTTC	CASSVVAGDEQYF
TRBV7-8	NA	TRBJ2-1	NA	TGTGCCAGCAGCTCTAGCCGCCTACTAGCCAATGAGCAGTTCTTC	CASSSSRLLANEQFF
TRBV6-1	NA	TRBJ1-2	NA	TGTGCCAGCAGTGAACTGTACTATGGCTACACCTTC	CASSELYYGYTF
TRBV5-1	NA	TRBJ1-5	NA	TGCGCCAGCAGCTTTAGTAGCAATCAGCCCCAGCATTTT	CASSFSSNQPQHF
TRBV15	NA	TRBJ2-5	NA	TGTGCCACCAGCAGAGATACAGGGCAAGAGACCCAGTACTTC	CATSRDTGQETQYF
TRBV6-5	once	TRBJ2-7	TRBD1	TGTGCCAGCAGTATGACAGGGTATGTCTACGAGCAGTACTTC	CASSMTGYVYEQYF
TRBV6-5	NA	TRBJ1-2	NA	TGTGCCAGCAGTCCTCCGGGGAGGGATGGCTACACCTTC	CASSPPGRDGYTF
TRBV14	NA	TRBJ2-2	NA	TGTGCCAGCAGCCAAGATCCGGGGAGACGGACCGGGGAGCTGTTTTTT	CASSQDPGRRTGELFF
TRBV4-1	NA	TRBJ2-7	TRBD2	TGCGCCAGCAGCCTTGGTTATAGCGGGAGGGAGTACGAGCAGTACTTC	CASSLGYSGREYEQYF
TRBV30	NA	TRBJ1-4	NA	TGTGCCTGGAGTGTACTGGGCTCTGAAAAACTGTTTTTT	CAWSVLGSEKLFF
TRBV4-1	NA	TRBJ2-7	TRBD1	TGCGCCAGCAGCCAAGATGGGCCTTCGACAGGGGGGTTCTACGAGCAGTACTTC	CASSQDGPSTGGFYEQYF
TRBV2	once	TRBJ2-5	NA	TGTGCCAGCAGAGCGGACGGGAAAGAGACCCAGTACTTC	CASRADGKETQYF
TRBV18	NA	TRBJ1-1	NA	TGTGCCAGCTCACCAAGGGACAATATGGCTTTCTTT	CASSPRDNMAFF
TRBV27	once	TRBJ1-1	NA	TGTGCCAGCAGTTTTGCCCACAGGAACACTGAAGCTTTCTTT	CASSFAHRNTEAFF
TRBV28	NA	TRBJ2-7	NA	TGTGCCAGCAGGTGGCCTAGCTCCTACGAGCAGTACTTC	CASRWPSSYEQYF
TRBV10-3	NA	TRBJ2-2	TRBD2	TGTGCCACCGACCCCGGACTAGCGGGAGTCCTAGTCCCCACCGGGGAGCTGTTTTTT	CATDPGLAGVLVPTGELFF
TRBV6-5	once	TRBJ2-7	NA	TGTGCCAGCAGTCGCGGGGTAGACTCCTACGAGCAGTACTTC	CASSRGVDSYEQYF
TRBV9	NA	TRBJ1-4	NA	TGTGCCAGCAGCGTAAGTCACACGGGTGAAAAACTGTTTTTT	CASSVSHTGEKLFF
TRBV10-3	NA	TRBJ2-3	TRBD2	TGTGCCATCAGTGAAACCGGGACTAGCGGGAGCGGGAGCTTCACAGATACGCAGTATTTT	CAISETGTSGSGSFTDTQYF
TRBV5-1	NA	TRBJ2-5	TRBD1	TGCGCCAGCAGCTTTGGGACAGAAGAGACCCAGTACTTC	CASSFGTEETQYF
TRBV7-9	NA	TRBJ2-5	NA	TGTGCCAGCAGCCCGGGGGTCTCAGAGACCCAGTACTTC	CASSPGVSETQYF
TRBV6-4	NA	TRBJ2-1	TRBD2	TGTGCCAGCAGTGACCTAGCGGGAGAACACAATGAGCAGTTCTTC	CASSDLAGEHNEQFF